This TCR beta chain emerged from a study of TIL therapy for anti-PD-1-resistant metastatic lung cancer. The libraries were made with immunoSEQ v3. Profiled with immunoSEQ multiplex PCR; TCRdb holds only in-frame clones, not every one. The table has 20,000 to 25,000 clones, over 70% seen once. Specified time point: pre-treatment sample, taken before nivolumab and TIL therapy. V shed 2 bases and J 2 bases; nucleotides not matched to a gene: 7. The length of the CDR3 is 17 residues. In germline, CDR1 is SGHRS, CDR2 YFSETQ. This clone was counted only a few times. This specimen consisted of blood, obtained at baseline. The chain recombines TRBV5-1 with TRBJ2-2; 9 bases are shared with TRBD1. This TCR derives from a person between 25 and 79 years old with non-small cell lung cancer. CDR3 coding DNA: TGCGCCAGCAGCTTCCAACCGGGACAGGGAAACACCGGGGAGCTGTTTTTT. It is translated as CASSFQPGQGNTGELFF.